Listed below are T cell receptor beta chains from one sample, sequenced in a study of shared clonotypes between healthy human individuals. The protocol was immunoSEQ multiplex PCR, while the TCRdb copy is restricted to in-frame clones and leaves out a portion. The sample includes some 700,000 clones, around 90% seen only once; the top ten take approximately 35%. The sequenced sample consisted of memory CD8+ T cells from PBMCs. The receptors derive from a man between 18 and 35 years old in good health. Some clones in this sample may be carry-over from other donors' samples. The CDR3 runs from the conserved cysteine through the conserved F or W. Each record gives: CDR3 DNA, CDR3 protein, J gene, clone size, V gene, D gene. A D gene is named only where the DNA matches it firmly. Clone size is not always given. Where it is, it says once, few, many or a class for expanded clones.

CDR3nt: TGCGCCAGCAGTGAGAATGTGGCAGGCGGAGAGACCCAGTACTTC
CDR3aa: CASSENVAGGETQYF
j_gene: TRBJ2-5
abundance: NA
v_gene: TRBV10-1
d_gene: NA

CDR3nt: TGTGCCAGCAGTTTATTTGTAGGGGAAGAGACCCAGTACTTC
CDR3aa: CASSLFVGEETQYF
j_gene: TRBJ2-5
abundance: NA
v_gene: TRBV27
d_gene: NA

CDR3nt: TGCGCCAGCAGTGAGACTAGCGGGAGGAATGAGCAGTTCTTC
CDR3aa: CASSETSGRNEQFF
j_gene: TRBJ2-1
abundance: NA
v_gene: TRBV10-2
d_gene: TRBD2

CDR3nt: TGTGCCAGCAGCTCCGGACTAGCGTCTTACGAGCAGTACTTC
CDR3aa: CASSSGLASYEQYF
j_gene: TRBJ2-7
abundance: NA
v_gene: TRBV5-4
d_gene: TRBD2

CDR3nt: TGTGCCTGGAGTGGGACAGAGGTCCCAACTAATGAAAAACTGTTTTTT
CDR3aa: CAWSGTEVPTNEKLFF
j_gene: TRBJ1-4
abundance: NA
v_gene: TRBV30
d_gene: NA

CDR3nt: TGTGCCAGCTCCTACAGGGATATCGACGAGCAGTACTTC
CDR3aa: CASSYRDIDEQYF
j_gene: TRBJ2-7
abundance: NA
v_gene: TRBV28
d_gene: NA

CDR3nt: TGCGCCAGCAGCTTGGACAGTTCCCCCGGGGGCACTGAAGCTTTCTTT
CDR3aa: CASSLDSSPGGTEAFF
j_gene: TRBJ1-1
abundance: once
v_gene: TRBV5-1
d_gene: NA

CDR3nt: TGTGCCAGCACCCAGGGGCTAGCATTCAGCACAGATACGCAGTATTTT
CDR3aa: CASTQGLAFSTDTQYF
j_gene: TRBJ2-3
abundance: NA
v_gene: TRBV2
d_gene: NA

CDR3nt: TGCGCCAGCAGCTTGGAAGGGACAGGGAACACCGGGGAGCTGTTTTTT
CDR3aa: CASSLEGTGNTGELFF
j_gene: TRBJ2-2
abundance: NA
v_gene: TRBV5-1
d_gene: TRBD1

CDR3nt: TGTGCCAGCAGCTTAGGCTCCCCAAACACTGAAGCTTTCTTT
CDR3aa: CASSLGSPNTEAFF
j_gene: TRBJ1-1
abundance: few
v_gene: TRBV11-1
d_gene: NA

CDR3nt: TGTGCCAGCAGCCTCAGGGAGGGCAATCAGCCCCAGCATTTT
CDR3aa: CASSLREGNQPQHF
j_gene: TRBJ1-5
abundance: few
v_gene: TRBV27
d_gene: NA

CDR3nt: TGTGCCAGCAGTTTAAGGCCGTACTACGAGCAGTACTTC
CDR3aa: CASSLRPYYEQYF
j_gene: TRBJ2-7
abundance: NA
v_gene: TRBV28
d_gene: NA

CDR3nt: TGCGCCAGCAGCCAAGTCTCCCTTGGGAATCAGCCCCAGCATTTT
CDR3aa: CASSQVSLGNQPQHF
j_gene: TRBJ1-5
abundance: NA
v_gene: TRBV4-1
d_gene: NA

CDR3nt: TGTGCCAGCAGCGTATCAGGATATGGCTACACCTTC
CDR3aa: CASSVSGYGYTF
j_gene: TRBJ1-2
abundance: NA
v_gene: TRBV7-9
d_gene: NA

CDR3nt: TGTGCCTGGAGTGTATCCCCGAATGAGCAGTTCTTC
CDR3aa: CAWSVSPNEQFF
j_gene: TRBJ2-1
abundance: NA
v_gene: TRBV30
d_gene: NA

CDR3nt: TGTGCCAGCAGCCAATGGTGGGGCCGGGAGACCCAGTACTTC
CDR3aa: CASSQWWGRETQYF
j_gene: TRBJ2-5
abundance: few
v_gene: TRBV14
d_gene: NA

CDR3nt: TGTGCCAGCAGTGAACAGGCGGCCAACGGCACCTTC
CDR3aa: CASSEQAANGTF
j_gene: TRBJ1-2
abundance: NA
v_gene: TRBV2
d_gene: NA

CDR3nt: TGCGCCAGCAGCCAATCTGTAGCGGGAGGCGCCTACAATGAGCAGTTCTTC
CDR3aa: CASSQSVAGGAYNEQFF
j_gene: TRBJ2-1
abundance: NA
v_gene: TRBV4-3
d_gene: TRBD2

CDR3nt: TGTGCCAGCACCGAGGGCGGACCGAGCCGTACAAACACCATATATTTT
CDR3aa: CASTEGGPSRTNTIYF
j_gene: TRBJ1-3
abundance: NA
v_gene: TRBV21-1
d_gene: NA

CDR3nt: TGTGCCAGCAGCCTCGGGAGGTATGGCTACAATGAGCAGTTCTTC
CDR3aa: CASSLGRYGYNEQFF
j_gene: TRBJ2-1
abundance: NA
v_gene: TRBV27
d_gene: TRBD2

CDR3nt: TGTGCCAGCAGTTTAGCGGGAGGGCCTTTCAATGAGCAGTTCTTC
CDR3aa: CASSLAGGPFNEQFF
j_gene: TRBJ2-1
abundance: NA
v_gene: TRBV27
d_gene: TRBD2

CDR3nt: TGCGCCAGCAGCCAAGAGTTCCCAGGGGAGGGCCGGAATGAGCAGTTCTTC
CDR3aa: CASSQEFPGEGRNEQFF
j_gene: TRBJ2-1
abundance: NA
v_gene: TRBV4-3
d_gene: NA